Following are 25 T cell receptor beta chains from one sample sequenced in a study of T-cell reconstitution after alpha-beta-depleted transplantation in children. The TCRbeta library was prepared with unique molecular identifiers. Each CDR3 protein gets one entry after TCRdb re-called the PCR reads with MiXCR. The data hold nearly 350,000 distinct CDR3 sequences, with around 16% observed a single time. Source: PBMCs, mostly from graft donor cells, taken 360 days after TCRalphabeta/CD19-depleted stem cell transplant. The receptors were gathered from a male patient aged 2 to 10 who had a stem cell transplant for acute lymphoblastic leukemia, so the T cells may come from the graft donor.

The V gene is TRBV20-1, the J gene TRBJ2-7, with 8 bases identical to TRBD1. Germline CDR1 reads DFQATT; CDR2 reads SNEGSKA (reference sequence). V gave up 5 bases and J gave up 3 bases; unmatched junction bases: 9. The CDR3 sequence is 14 residues long. The CDR3: CSAVRPGGGYEQYF. The CDR3 DNA reads TGCAGTGCTGTTAGACCAGGGGGCGGCTACGAGCAGTACTTC.

The chain employs TRBV6-2 or TRBV6-3 and TRBJ1-5, with D perhaps matching TRBD1 (5 bases). V was cut by 4 bases and J by 3 bases, with 13 bases left in between. The CDR3 is 15 residues long. Germline CDR1 MNHEY, CDR2 SVGEGT. The CDR3 coding sequence is TGTGCCAGCAGTTTTATCGCAGGGACCAATCAGCCCCAGCATTTT. This codes for CASSFIAGTNQPQHF.

There are a few counts of this clonotype. The rearrangement joins TRBV6-2 or TRBV6-3 to TRBJ2-6, with 7 bases fitting TRBD1. After removal of 7 bases from V and 4 bases from J, the junction contained 10 bases not matched to a gene. Germline lookup yields CDR1 MNHEY and CDR2 SVGEGT. CDR3 size: 16 residues. The CDR3 is CASTFPGGSGANVLTF. In nucleotides, the CDR3 is TGTGCCAGCACTTTCCCAGGGGGATCCGGGGCCAACGTCCTGACTTTC.

This clonotype was seen more than once but under ten times. The V gene is TRBV20-1, the J gene TRBJ2-4; unclear D gene. The germline V gene encodes CDR1 DFQATT and CDR2 SNEGSKA (reference sequence). The CDR3 consists of 17 residues. Trimming took off 1 base at V and 0 bases at J, with 16 bases between the two ends. CDR3 in DNA: TGCAGTGCTAGAGCCTATATCGGGCAGCTAGCCAAAAACATTCAGTACTTC. Translating gives CSARAYIGQLAKNIQYF.

The chain carries TRBV2 and TRBJ2-1, with 10 bases lining up with TRBD2. The CDR3 loop spans 16 amino acids. Germline CDR1 reads SNHLY; CDR2 reads FYNNEI. With V trimmed by 2 bases and J by 7 bases, 8 bases remained unmatched. In DNA, the CDR3 is TGTGCCAGCAGTGAAACACCTCGACTAGCGGGTAATGAGCAGTTCTTC. This translates into CASSETPRLAGNEQFF.

This clonotype was counted only a few times. The rearrangement joins TRBV7-9 to TRBJ2-7, with D perhaps TRBD1 or TRBD2 (6 bases each). The germline V gene has CDR1 SEHNR and CDR2 FQNEAQ (reference sequence). V was shortened by 5 bases and J by 3 bases, with 20 bases between the two germline ends. The CDR3 extends over 16 amino acids. CDR3 DNA: TGTGCCAGCAGCGACCTCGTGGTCGGGGGCGGCTACGAGCAGTACTTC. It yields the protein CASSDLVVGGGYEQYF.

The rearrangement uses TRBV27 and TRBJ1-1; 7 positions agree with TRBD1. The J segment lost 3 bases and the V segment lost 5 bases, leaving 18 bases of the junction unmatched. Germline V CDR1 and CDR2: MNHEY, SMNVEV (reference sequence). This CDR3 contains 18 residues. The CDR3 region is CASSPRGTVVLYDTEAFF. The DNA of the CDR3 is TGTGCCAGCAGTCCAAGAGGGACAGTCGTGTTGTACGACACTGAAGCTTTCTTT.

This clonotype was picked up a small number of times. The chain combines TRBV4-1 with TRBJ2-7; D unclear. V dropped 1 base and J dropped 2 bases, with 9 bases sitting between them. The CDR3 spans 14 residues. CDR1 is MGHRA, CDR2 YSYEKL, per germline. The CDR3 protein is CASSQGPNPYEQYF. The CDR3 DNA reads as TGCGCCAGCAGCCAAGGTCCGAACCCCTACGAGCAGTACTTC.

This clonotype was counted a few times. This chain joins TRBV5-1 and TRBJ1-1, with D perhaps matching TRBD1 (6 bases). Germline V gene lookup returns CDR1 SGHRS and CDR2 YFSETQ. The V and J ends lost 5 bases and 2 bases respectively, with 19 bases between them. The CDR3 has 16 amino acids. As DNA, the CDR3 is TGCGCCAGCAGAGCCGACGGGGGCGGGATAAACACTGAAGCTTTCTTT. It specifies CASRADGGGINTEAFF.

This chain's CDR3 is CSAGCRGFSGNTIYF. The DNA of the CDR3 is TGCAGTGCTGGTTGTCGGGGGTTCTCTGGAAACACCATATATTTT. The chain has TRBV20-1 and TRBJ1-3; D possibly corresponds to TRBD1 (5 bases). Trimming left V 5 bases short and J 0 bases short, with 14 bases between. Germline V gene sequence: CDR1 DFQATT, CDR2 SNEGSKA (reference sequence). This CDR3 is built from 15 residues.

The V gene is TRBV19, the J gene TRBJ2-5; 11 bases align to TRBD2. The CDR3 covers 17 residues. Germline V lookup: CDR1 LNHDA, CDR2 SQIVND (reference sequence). Trimming cost V 1 base and J 5 bases; bases outside gene matches: 9. CDR3 amino acids: CASSIGDRLAGIETQYF. The CDR3 DNA reads as TGTGCCAGTAGTATAGGAGACCGACTAGCGGGAATCGAGACCCAGTACTTC. Looking up the rest from reference TRBV19 and TRBJ2-5 gives the full variable domain: DGGITQSPKYLFRKEGQNVTLSCEQNLNHDAMYWYRQDPGQGLRLIYYSQIVNDFQKGDIAEGYSVSREKKESFPLTVTSAQKNPTAFYLCASSIGDRLAGIETQYFGPGTRLLVL.

The chain combines TRBV7-2 with TRBJ2-7; 7 bases map to TRBD1. V was pared by 4 bases and J by 7 bases, with 4 bases of the junction left unmatched. Looked up from germline, CDR1 is SGHTA and CDR2 is FQGNSA. The CDR3 sequence is 12 residues long. The CDR3 loop reads CASSSTGWEQYF. The CDR3 nucleotides read TGTGCCAGCAGCTCGACAGGGTGGGAGCAGTACTTC.

The rearrangement uses TRBV5-1 and TRBJ2-7; D tentatively reads TRBD1 or TRBD2 (5 bases each). Germline values: CDR1 SGHRS, CDR2 YFSETQ. The V end was cut by 2 bases, the J end by 4 bases, with 16 bases between. This CDR3 contains 15 residues. The CDR3 DNA is TGCGCCAGCAGCTTAGGGGCAGGGAGCGCGTACGAGCAGTACTTC. It translates to CASSLGAGSAYEQYF.

This clonotype was found a few times. This chain links TRBV29-1 with TRBJ2-7; TRBD1 aligns across 12 bases. V gave up 7 bases and J gave up 8 bases; unmatched junction bases: 9. CDR3 length: 13 residues. Looked up from germline, CDR1 is SQVTM and CDR2 is ANQGSEA. CDR3 sequence reads: CSGAGTGGGKQYF. The DNA of the CDR3 is TGCAGCGGTGCCGGGACAGGGGGCGGCAAGCAGTACTTC.

The chain joins TRBV14 to TRBJ2-1; 8 nucleotides match TRBD2. Germline loops: CDR1 SGHDN, CDR2 FVKESK. This CDR3 has 14 amino acids. V trimming: 5 bases; J trimming: 2 bases; junction bases outside the gene matches: 2. CDR3 DNA: TGTGCCAGCAGCAATAGCGGGACCTACAATGAGCAGTTCTTC. Protein product: CASSNSGTYNEQFF.

V and J are TRBV28 and TRBJ1-5, with TRBD1 matching over 8 bases. CDR1 and CDR2 (germline): MDHEN, SYDVKM. The CDR3 runs to 13 residues. The V and J ends lost 6 bases and 7 bases, in that order; junction bases with no gene match: 5. CDR3 region: CASRPGGGQPQHF. DNA for the CDR3: TGTGCCAGCAGGCCAGGGGGCGGCCAGCCCCAGCATTTT. The entire variable domain, with the rest obtained from reference TRBV28 and TRBJ1-5, is as follows: DVKVTQSSRYLVKRTGEKVFLECVQDMDHENMFWYRQDPGLGLRLIYFSYDVKMKEKGDIPEGYSVSREKKERFSLILESASTNQTSMYLCASRPGGGQPQHFGDGTRLSIL.

The genes are TRBV20-1 and TRBJ2-7; 12 nucleotides agree with TRBD2. Per the germline V gene, CDR1 is DFQATT and CDR2 is SNEGSKA (reference sequence). The CDR3 covers 18 residues. The V gene end was trimmed by 1 base and the J gene end by 4 bases; junction bases not matched to a gene: 14. CDR3 bases: TGCAGTGCTAGAGGCCCGTTGGGGACTAGCGGGCGAGGTTACGAGCAGTACTTC. Translating gives CSARGPLGTSGRGYEQYF.

The chain recombines TRBV15 with TRBJ2-1; 8 bases fit TRBD2. In germline, CDR1 is LNHNV, CDR2 YYDKDF (reference sequence). With V trimmed by 0 bases and J by 3 bases, 4 bases remained unmatched. The CDR3 covers 16 residues. The CDR3 region is CATSRDEGTSYNEQFF. CDR3 DNA sequence: TGTGCCACCAGCAGAGATGAAGGGACTAGCTACAATGAGCAGTTCTTC.

The sample holds a few counts of this clonotype. CDR3 loop: CAISDLATNTGELFF. DNA of the CDR3: TGTGCCATCAGTGATCTGGCCACGAACACCGGGGAGCTGTTTTTT. The rearrangement joins TRBV10-3 to TRBJ2-2; D remains ambiguous. V lost 3 bases and J lost 0, with 8 bases in between. This CDR3 contains 15 residues. Germline assignment: CDR1 ENHRY and CDR2 SYGVKD.

The sample holds one count of this clonotype. The rearrangement joins TRBV5-5 to TRBJ1-4; 8 bases match TRBD1. With 4 bases clipped from V and 7 bases from J, the junction kept 6 bases outside the gene matches. This CDR3 spans 14 amino acids. Germline V gene data show CDR1 as SGHKS and CDR2 as YYEKEE (reference sequence). The CDR3: CASSQDRVGEKLFF. The CDR3 DNA reads TGTGCCAGCAGCCAGGACAGGGTGGGTGAAAAACTGTTTTTT. Full variable domain (outside the CDR3, taken from reference TRBV5-5 and TRBJ1-4): DAGVTQSPTHLIKTRGQQVTLRCSPISGHKSVSWYQQVLGQGPQFIFQYYEKEERGRGNFPDRFSARQFPNYSSELNVNALLLGDSALYLCASSQDRVGEKLFFGSGTQLSVL.

In its sample, this clonotype was seen many times. The chain carries TRBV29-1 and TRBJ2-1, with unresolved D. CDR3 length: 12 residues. CDR1 and CDR2 from the germline V gene are SQVTM and ANQGSEA. V was clipped by 0 bases and J by 5 bases, with 5 bases between them. DNA of the CDR3: TGCAGCGTTGAAGAACTAAACAATGAGCAGTTCTTC. Residues: CSVEELNNEQFF.

Note on this clonotype: At one of its ends the junction is not consistent with the germline gene, which may arise from a read error. The CDR3 protein is CASSLRPGETPYF. CDR3 sequence (DNA): TGTGCCAGCAGCTTGCGCCCCGGGGAGACCCCGTACTTC. The chain couples TRBV5-6 to TRBJ2-5, with a possible D match to TRBD2 (5 bases). The CDR3 totals 13 residues. Germline loops: CDR1 SGHDT, CDR2 YYEEEE.

The V call is TRBV12-3 or TRBV12-4, the J call TRBJ1-2; D remains ambiguous. Trimming took 4 bases from V and 4 from J, leaving 7 bases between them. The CDR3 totals 12 residues. CDR3 coding DNA: TGTGCCAGCAGTTCTGGACTCTATGGCTACACCTTC. It yields the protein CASSSGLYGYTF.

In this sample, this clonotype turned up a few times. CDR3 DNA: TGTGCCAGCTCAAGCAATAGCCCCGAGCAGTACTTC. Amino acid sequence: CASSSNSPEQYF. V usage is TRBV18 and J usage is TRBJ2-7; no clear D gene. V dropped 5 bases and J dropped 6 bases, with 11 bases sitting between them. Germline V gives CDR1 KGHSH, CDR2 LQKENI. The CDR3 has 12 residues.

V and J are TRBV9 and TRBJ2-7; no definite D call. V was trimmed by 1 base and J by 0 bases, leaving 8 bases between them. The CDR3 extends over 14 amino acids. Germline loops: CDR1 SGDLS, CDR2 YYNGEE. The CDR3 loop is CASSVRPLSYEQYF. The DNA of the CDR3 is TGTGCCAGCAGCGTAAGGCCTCTCTCCTACGAGCAGTACTTC.